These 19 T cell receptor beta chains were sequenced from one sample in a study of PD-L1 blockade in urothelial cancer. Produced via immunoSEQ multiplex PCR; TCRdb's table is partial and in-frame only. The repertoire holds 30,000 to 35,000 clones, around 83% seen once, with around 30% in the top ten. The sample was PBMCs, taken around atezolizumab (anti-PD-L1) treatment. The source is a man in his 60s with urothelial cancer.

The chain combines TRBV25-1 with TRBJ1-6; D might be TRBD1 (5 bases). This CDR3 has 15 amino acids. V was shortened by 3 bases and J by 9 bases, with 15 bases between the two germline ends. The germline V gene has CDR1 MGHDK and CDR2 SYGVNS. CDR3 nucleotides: TGTGCCAGCAGTGAGCACAGCTCTAGGGGTTCACCCCTCCACTTT. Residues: CASSEHSSRGSPLHF.

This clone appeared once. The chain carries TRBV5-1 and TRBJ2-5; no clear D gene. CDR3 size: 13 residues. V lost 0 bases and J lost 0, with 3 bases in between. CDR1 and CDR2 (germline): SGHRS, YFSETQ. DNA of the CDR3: TGCGCCAGCAGCTTGGACAACCAAGAGACCCAGTACTTC. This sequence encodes CASSLDNQETQYF.

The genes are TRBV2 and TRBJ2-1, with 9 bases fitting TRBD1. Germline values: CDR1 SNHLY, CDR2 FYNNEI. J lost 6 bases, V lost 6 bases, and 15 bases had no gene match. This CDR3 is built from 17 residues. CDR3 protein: CASRGIPGQGISNEQFF. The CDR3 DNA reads TGTGCCAGCAGGGGGATTCCGGGACAGGGAATTAGCAATGAGCAGTTCTTC.

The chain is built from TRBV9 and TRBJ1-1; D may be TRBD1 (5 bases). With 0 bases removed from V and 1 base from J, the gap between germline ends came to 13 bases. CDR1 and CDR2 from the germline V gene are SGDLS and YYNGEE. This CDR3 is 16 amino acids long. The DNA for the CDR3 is TGTGCCAGCAGCGTAGTGTCAGGGAGGGGGAACACTGAAGCTTTCTTT. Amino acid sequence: CASSVVSGRGNTEAFF.

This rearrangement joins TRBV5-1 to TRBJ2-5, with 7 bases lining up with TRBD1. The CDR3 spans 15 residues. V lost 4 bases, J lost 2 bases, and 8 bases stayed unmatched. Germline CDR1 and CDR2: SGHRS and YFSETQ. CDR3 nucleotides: TGCGCCAGCAGCAAACGACAGGGACCGCAAGAGACCCAGTACTTC. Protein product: CASSKRQGPQETQYF.

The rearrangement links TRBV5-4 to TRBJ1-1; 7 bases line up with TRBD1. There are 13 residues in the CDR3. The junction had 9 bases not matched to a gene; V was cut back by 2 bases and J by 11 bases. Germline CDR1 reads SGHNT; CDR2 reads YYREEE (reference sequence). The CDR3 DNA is TGTGCCAGCAGCTTCAGAGGGGGCGTTGGGGCTTTCTTT. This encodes CASSFRGGVGAFF.

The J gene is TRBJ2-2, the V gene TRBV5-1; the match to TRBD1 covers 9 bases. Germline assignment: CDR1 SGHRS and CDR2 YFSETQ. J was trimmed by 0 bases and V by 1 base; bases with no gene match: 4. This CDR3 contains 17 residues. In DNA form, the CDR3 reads TGCGCCAGCAGCTTGTGGGACAGGGTTGCGAACACCGGGGAGCTGTTTTTT. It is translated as CASSLWDRVANTGELFF.

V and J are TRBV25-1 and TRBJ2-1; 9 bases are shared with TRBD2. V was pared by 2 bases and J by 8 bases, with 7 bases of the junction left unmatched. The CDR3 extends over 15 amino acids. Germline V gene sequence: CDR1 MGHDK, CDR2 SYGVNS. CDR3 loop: CASSEAGGFEHEQFF. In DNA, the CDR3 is TGTGCCAGCAGTGAAGCGGGAGGGTTTGAGCATGAGCAGTTCTTC.

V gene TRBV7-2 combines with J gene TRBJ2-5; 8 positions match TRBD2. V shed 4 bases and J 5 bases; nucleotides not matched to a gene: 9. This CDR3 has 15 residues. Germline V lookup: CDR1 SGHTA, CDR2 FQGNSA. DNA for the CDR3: TGTGCCAGCAGCTCCCTGCGGGGGGCGGGTGAGACCCAGTACTTC. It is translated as CASSSLRGAGETQYF.

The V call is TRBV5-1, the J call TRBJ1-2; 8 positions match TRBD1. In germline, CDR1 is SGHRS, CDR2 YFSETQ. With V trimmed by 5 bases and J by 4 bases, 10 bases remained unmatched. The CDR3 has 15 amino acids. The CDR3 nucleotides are TGCGCCAGCAGGGGACAGGCCCAGGAGGGCTATGGCTACACCTTC. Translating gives CASRGQAQEGYGYTF.

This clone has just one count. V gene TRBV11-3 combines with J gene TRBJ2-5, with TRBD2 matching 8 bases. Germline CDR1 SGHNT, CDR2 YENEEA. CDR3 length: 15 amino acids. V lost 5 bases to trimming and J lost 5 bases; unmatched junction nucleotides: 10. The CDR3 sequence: CASSPGTRSGETQYF. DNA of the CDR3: TGTGCCAGCAGCCCCGGGACTAGGAGTGGGGAGACCCAGTACTTC.

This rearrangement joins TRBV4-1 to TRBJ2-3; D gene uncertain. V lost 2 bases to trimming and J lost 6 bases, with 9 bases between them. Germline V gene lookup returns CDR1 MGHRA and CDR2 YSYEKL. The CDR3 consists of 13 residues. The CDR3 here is CASSQSHLDTQYF. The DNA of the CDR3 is TGCGCCAGCAGCCAATCTCACTTGGATACGCAGTATTTT.

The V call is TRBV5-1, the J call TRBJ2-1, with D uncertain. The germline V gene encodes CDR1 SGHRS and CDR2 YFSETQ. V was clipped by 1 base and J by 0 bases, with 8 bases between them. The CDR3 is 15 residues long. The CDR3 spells CASSLNLVSYNEQFF. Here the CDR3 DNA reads TGCGCCAGCAGCTTGAACTTGGTCTCCTACAATGAGCAGTTCTTC.

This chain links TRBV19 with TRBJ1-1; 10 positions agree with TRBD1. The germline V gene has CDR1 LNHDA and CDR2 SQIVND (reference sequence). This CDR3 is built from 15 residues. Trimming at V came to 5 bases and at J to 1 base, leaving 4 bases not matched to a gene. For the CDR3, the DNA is TGTGCCAGTAGTGCGGGACAGGGGACGAACACTGAAGCTTTCTTT. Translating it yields CASSAGQGTNTEAFF.

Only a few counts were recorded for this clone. The CDR3, as DNA: TGTGCCATCAGGAATAGCGGAACCTCCTACAATGAGCAGTTCTTC. This encodes CAIRNSGTSYNEQFF. J is TRBJ2-1 and V is TRBV10-3, with D perhaps TRBD2 (6 bases). CDR1 is ENHRY and CDR2 is SYGVKD in the germline V gene. The CDR3 length is 15 residues. The V end was cut by 6 bases, the J end by 0 bases, with 12 bases between.

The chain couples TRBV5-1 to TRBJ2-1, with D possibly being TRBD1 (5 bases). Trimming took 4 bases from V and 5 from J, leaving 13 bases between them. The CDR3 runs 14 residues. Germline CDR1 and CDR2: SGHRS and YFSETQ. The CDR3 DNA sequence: TGCGCCAGCAGCCCAGCTGACAGCCACAATGAGCAGTTCTTC. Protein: CASSPADSHNEQFF.

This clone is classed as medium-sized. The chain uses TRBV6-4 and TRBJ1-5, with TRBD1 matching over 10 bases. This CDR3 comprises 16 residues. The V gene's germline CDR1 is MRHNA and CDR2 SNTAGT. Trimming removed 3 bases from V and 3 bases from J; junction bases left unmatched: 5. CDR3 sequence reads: CASSDTGTGDNQPQHF. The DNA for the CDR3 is TGTGCCAGCAGTGATACCGGGACAGGGGACAATCAGCCCCAGCATTTT.

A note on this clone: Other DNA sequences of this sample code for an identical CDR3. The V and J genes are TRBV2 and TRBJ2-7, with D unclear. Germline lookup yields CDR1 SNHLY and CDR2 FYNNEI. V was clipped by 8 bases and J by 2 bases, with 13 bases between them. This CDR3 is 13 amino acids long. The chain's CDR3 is CASGRQATYEQYF. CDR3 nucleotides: TGTGCCAGCGGCCGGCAGGCCACCTACGAGCAGTACTTC.

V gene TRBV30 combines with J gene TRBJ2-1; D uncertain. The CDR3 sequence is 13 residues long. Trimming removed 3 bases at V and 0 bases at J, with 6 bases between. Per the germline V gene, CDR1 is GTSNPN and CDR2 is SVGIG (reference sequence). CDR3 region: CAWRSSSYNEQFF. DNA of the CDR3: TGTGCCTGGAGGTCGAGCTCCTACAATGAGCAGTTCTTC.